A single sample is the source of the 5 T cell receptor beta chains below, sequenced in a study of blood T cell repertoires in COVID-19. Clones were read by immunoSEQ multiplex PCR, and TCRdb kept only the in-frame ones, dropping some. Of around 300,000 clones listed, 90% are singletons. Sequences were obtained from peripheral blood. The receptors were gathered from a woman aged 40 to 55 with COVID-19, enrolled during active disease.

The table lists this clone with a count of one. V is TRBV3-1 (or the pseudogene TRBV3-2) and J is TRBJ1-2, with 9 nucleotides matching TRBD1. V was pared by 4 bases and J by 6 bases, with 15 bases of the junction left unmatched. The V gene's germline CDR1 is LGHDT and CDR2 YNNKEL (reference sequence). This CDR3 region has 17 residues. CDR3 sequence reads: CASSPGQGKEVTDGYTF. In nucleotides, the CDR3 is TGTGCCAGCAGCCCAGGACAGGGGAAGGAGGTGACGGATGGCTACACCTTC.

The chain couples TRBV5-1 to TRBJ1-6; the match to TRBD1 covers 12 bases. The germline gives CDR1 SGHRS, CDR2 YFSETQ. This CDR3 has 17 amino acids. Trimming at V came to 1 base and at J to 8 bases, leaving 7 bases not matched to a gene. The CDR3 reads CASSLIPGQGADSPLHF. CDR3 DNA: TGCGCCAGCAGCTTGATCCCGGGACAGGGGGCAGATTCACCCCTCCACTTT.

V gene TRBV27 combines with J gene TRBJ2-7, with TRBD2 identical over 9 bases. J was trimmed by 5 bases and V by 6 bases; bases with no gene match: 17. The CDR3 is 17 amino acids. CDR1 is MNHEY, CDR2 SMNVEV, per germline (reference sequence). Here the CDR3 reads CASSLRISGRVAHEQYF. The CDR3 DNA reads TGTGCCAGCAGCCTACGAATTAGCGGGAGAGTTGCCCACGAGCAGTACTTC.

J is TRBJ1-3 and V is TRBV5-1; 9 bases are shared with TRBD1. The V gene end was trimmed by 0 bases and the J gene end by 1 base; junction bases not matched to a gene: 5. This CDR3 has 17 amino acids. Germline values: CDR1 SGHRS, CDR2 YFSETQ. CDR3 DNA sequence: TGCGCCAGCAGCTTGGGACCCGGGACAGGGTCTGGAAACACCATATATTTT. This codes for CASSLGPGTGSGNTIYF.

The V call is TRBV28, the J call TRBJ1-1; D unclear. The CDR3 has 11 residues. Germline CDR1 MDHEN, CDR2 SYDVKM. V lost 7 bases and J lost 5, with 8 bases in between. In DNA, the CDR3 is TGTGCCAGCACCCGCGGAACTGAAGCTTTCTTT. Residues: CASTRGTEAFF.